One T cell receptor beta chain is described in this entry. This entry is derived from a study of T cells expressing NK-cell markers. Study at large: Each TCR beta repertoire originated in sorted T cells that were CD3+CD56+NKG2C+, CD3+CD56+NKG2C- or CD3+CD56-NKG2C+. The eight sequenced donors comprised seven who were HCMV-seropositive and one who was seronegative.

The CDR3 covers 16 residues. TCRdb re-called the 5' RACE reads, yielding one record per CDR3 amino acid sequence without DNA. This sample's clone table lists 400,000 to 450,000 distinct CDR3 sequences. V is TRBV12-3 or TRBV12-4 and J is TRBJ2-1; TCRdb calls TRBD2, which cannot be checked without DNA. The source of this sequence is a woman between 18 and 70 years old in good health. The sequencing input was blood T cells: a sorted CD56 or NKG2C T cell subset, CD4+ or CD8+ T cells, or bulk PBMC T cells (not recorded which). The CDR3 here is CASSPQLAELYNEQFF.